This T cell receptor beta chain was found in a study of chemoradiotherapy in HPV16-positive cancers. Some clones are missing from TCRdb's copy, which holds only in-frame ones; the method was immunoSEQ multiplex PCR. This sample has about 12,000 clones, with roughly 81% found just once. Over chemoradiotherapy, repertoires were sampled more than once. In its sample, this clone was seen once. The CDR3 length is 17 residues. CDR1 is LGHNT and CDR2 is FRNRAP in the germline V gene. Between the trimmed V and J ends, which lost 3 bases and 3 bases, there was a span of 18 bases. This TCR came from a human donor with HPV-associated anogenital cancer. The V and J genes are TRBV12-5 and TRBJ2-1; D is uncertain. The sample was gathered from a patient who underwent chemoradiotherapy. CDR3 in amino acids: CASGLIVRENDYNEQFF. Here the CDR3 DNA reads TGTGCTAGTGGTTTAATAGTAAGGGAAAACGACTACAATGAGCAGTTCTTC. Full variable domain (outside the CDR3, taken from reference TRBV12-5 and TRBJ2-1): DARVTQTPRHKVTEMGQEVTMRCQPILGHNTVFWYRQTMMQGLELLAYFRNRAPLDDSGMPKDRFSAEMPDATLATLKIQPSEPRDSAVYFCASGLIVRENDYNEQFFGPGTRLTVL.